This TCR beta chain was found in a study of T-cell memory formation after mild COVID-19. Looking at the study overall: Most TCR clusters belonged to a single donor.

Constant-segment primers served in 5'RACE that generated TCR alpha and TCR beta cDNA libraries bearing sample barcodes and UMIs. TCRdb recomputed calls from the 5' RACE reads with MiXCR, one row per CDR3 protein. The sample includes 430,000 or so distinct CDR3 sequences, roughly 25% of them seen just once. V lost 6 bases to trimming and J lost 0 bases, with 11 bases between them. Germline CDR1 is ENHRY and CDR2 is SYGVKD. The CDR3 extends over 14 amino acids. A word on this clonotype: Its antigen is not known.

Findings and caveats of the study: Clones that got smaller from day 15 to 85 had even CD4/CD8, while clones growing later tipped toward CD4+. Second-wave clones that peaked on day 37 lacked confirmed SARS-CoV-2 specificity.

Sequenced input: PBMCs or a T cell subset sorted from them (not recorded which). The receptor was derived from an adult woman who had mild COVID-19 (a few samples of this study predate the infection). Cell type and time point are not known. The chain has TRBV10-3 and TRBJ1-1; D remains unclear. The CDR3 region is CAIRAGPMNTEAFF. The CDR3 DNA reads TGTGCCATCAGAGCAGGACCCATGAACACTGAAGCTTTCTTT.